One and the same sample provided the 23 T cell receptor beta chains below, sequenced in a study of immune cell composition in non-small cell lung cancer. Here immunoSEQ multiplex PCR was the method, and the copy in TCRdb shows in-frame clones only, minus some. The sample yields 5,000 to 7,500 clones, more than 65% seen once. Sequencing was carried out using lung tumor tissue. Receptors originate from a human donor with non-small cell lung cancer.

The chain has TRBV15 and TRBJ1-1; D remains unclear. V dropped 1 base and J dropped 9 bases, with 12 bases sitting between them. Germline V CDR1 and CDR2: LNHNV, YYDKDF (reference sequence). The CDR3 runs 13 residues. Here the CDR3 DNA reads TGTGCCACCAGCAGAGTGGTTGAGCTACAAGCTTTCTTT. Amino acid sequence: CATSRVVELQAFF.

This clone was seen a handful of times. The V call is TRBV6-5, the J call TRBJ2-3; D not resolved. The CDR3 extends over 13 amino acids. Germline V CDR1 and CDR2: MNHEY, SVGAGI. V dropped 5 bases and J dropped 6 bases, with 12 bases sitting between them. Here the CDR3 reads CASSTPSVDTQYF. In DNA form, the CDR3 reads TGTGCCAGCAGTACCCCCTCGGTTGATACGCAGTATTTT.

The V and J genes are TRBV25-1 and TRBJ1-6, with 7 bases fitting TRBD1. The CDR3 length is 14 residues. Germline CDR1 MGHDK, CDR2 SYGVNS. V lost 3 bases and J lost 9; bases outside the gene matches: 5. The CDR3 reads CASSDWDSFSPLHF. The CDR3 DNA sequence: TGTGCCAGCAGTGACTGGGACAGCTTTTCACCCCTCCACTTT.

For the CDR3, the DNA is TGTGCCAGCAGCCAAGATGAGCGGGGGGGCCTCGAGCAGTTCTTC. Protein product: CASSQDERGGLEQFF. This chain links TRBV4-2 with TRBJ2-1; TRBD2 aligns across 10 bases. Germline V gene sequence: CDR1 LGHNA, CDR2 YNFKEQ. The J segment lost 10 bases and the V segment lost 0 bases, leaving 6 bases of the junction unmatched. CDR3 length equals 15 residues.

The chain combines TRBV2 with TRBJ2-1; 14 bases line up with TRBD2. The CDR3 covers 13 residues. CDR1 is SNHLY and CDR2 is FYNNEI in the germline V gene. With 5 bases clipped from V and 14 bases from J, the junction kept 5 bases outside the gene matches. The DNA of the CDR3 is TGTGCCAGCAGTCGACTAGCGGGGGGGGAGGAGTTCTTC. As protein: CASSRLAGGEEFF.

The rearrangement joins TRBV18 to TRBJ1-5; 7 positions agree with TRBD1. V was pared by 4 bases and J by 0 bases, with 3 bases of the junction left unmatched. This CDR3 is 15 amino acids long. Germline values: CDR1 KGHSH, CDR2 LQKENI. CDR3 sequence: CASSQGAYSNQPQHF. In DNA, the CDR3 is TGTGCCAGCTCACAGGGGGCATATAGCAATCAGCCCCAGCATTTT.

This clone was seen only a few times. The rearrangement links TRBV10-1 to TRBJ2-2, with D maybe TRBD1 (5 bases). The CDR3 has 19 residues. Trimming removed 3 bases from V and 1 base from J, with 21 bases in between. Germline CDR1 is WNHNN and CDR2 is SYGVQD (reference sequence). DNA for the CDR3: TGCGCCAGCAGTGATGTCTCTTTCTGGGCAGGGTGGAACACCGGGGAGCTGTTTTTT. Amino acid sequence: CASSDVSFWAGWNTGELFF.

The chain joins TRBV30 to TRBJ1-5; TRBD1 agrees at 9 bases. The CDR3 extends over 15 amino acids. CDR1 and CDR2 from the germline V gene are GTSNPN and SVGIG (reference sequence). The junction had 4 bases not matched to a gene; V was cut back by 4 bases and J by 0 bases. In DNA form, the CDR3 reads TGTGCCTGGACGGGACAGGGAAATAGCAATCAGCCCCAGCATTTT. Its translation is CAWTGQGNSNQPQHF.

The chain is built from TRBV6-1 and TRBJ2-7, with TRBD1 matching over 12 bases. The CDR3 runs 13 residues. V lost 11 bases, J lost 5 bases, and 7 bases stayed unmatched. The germline gives CDR1 MNHNS, CDR2 SASEGT. The CDR3 spells CAGTGTGGDEQYF. CDR3 nucleotide sequence: TGTGCCGGAACCGGGACAGGGGGCGACGAGCAGTACTTC.

The CDR3 loop reads CASSPLMLAGVQETQYF. The CDR3 DNA reads TGTGCCAGCTCACCCCTAATGCTAGCGGGGGTCCAAGAGACCCAGTACTTC. The chain links TRBV18 to TRBJ2-5, with 10 positions matching TRBD2. Germline V gene sequence: CDR1 KGHSH, CDR2 LQKENI. Germline trimming cut 3 bases from V and 1 base from J; bases unmatched to any gene: 8. The CDR3 runs to 17 residues.

The chain recombines TRBV5-1 with TRBJ2-1; D is possibly TRBD2 (5 bases). Germline assignment: CDR1 SGHRS and CDR2 YFSETQ. This CDR3 is built from 11 residues. Trimming removed 1 base from V and 14 bases from J, with 10 bases in between. The CDR3 reads CASSLRGQEFF. DNA of the CDR3: TGCGCCAGCAGCTTGCGGGGTCAAGAGTTCTTC.

This chain links TRBV5-8 with TRBJ2-1; a weak D match, TRBD2 (5 bases). V lost 0 bases to trimming and J lost 9 bases, with 16 bases between them. The CDR3 is 15 amino acids. Germline V gene data show CDR1 as SGHTS and CDR2 as YDEGEE. The CDR3 DNA follows: TGTGCCAGCAGCTTGGGTGCCGGGCCGGGGAGTGAGCAGTTCTTC. Its translation: CASSLGAGPGSEQFF. The entire variable domain, with the rest obtained from reference TRBV5-8 and TRBJ2-1, is as follows: EAGVTQSPTHLIKTRGQQATLRCSPISGHTSVYWYQQALGLGLQFLLWYDEGEERNRGNFPPRFSGRQFPNYSSELNVNALELEDSALYLCASSLGAGPGSEQFFGPGTRLTVL.

This clone is a singleton in its sample. The chain uses TRBV7-2 and TRBJ2-7, with D uncertain. The CDR3 spans 14 residues. The V end lost 5 bases, the J end lost 2 bases, and 13 bases lay between the germline ends. The germline gives CDR1 SGHTA, CDR2 FQGNSA. Written as DNA, the CDR3 is TGTGCCAGCAGCCAACCCCCGCGCACCTACGAGCAGTACTTC. This translates into CASSQPPRTYEQYF. The entire variable domain, with the rest obtained from reference TRBV7-2 and TRBJ2-7, is as follows: GAGVSQSPSNKVTEKGKDVELRCDPISGHTALYWYRQSLGQGLEFLIYFQGNSAPDKSGLPSDRFSAERTGGSVSTLTIQRTQQEDSAVYLCASSQPPRTYEQYFGPGTRLTVT.

V gene TRBV19 combines with J gene TRBJ2-2; 8 bases map to TRBD2. CDR3 size: 14 residues. V shed 10 bases, J shed 1 base, and the junction held 5 bases outside the gene matches. Germline CDR1 is LNHDA and CDR2 is SQIVND (reference sequence). The CDR3 DNA follows: TGTGCCACCGCACGGGGGGGGAACACCGGGGAGCTGTTTTTT. Amino acid sequence: CATARGGNTGELFF.

This clone was detected once. The genes are TRBV7-3 and TRBJ2-1; TRBD2 agrees at 7 bases. CDR3 size: 16 residues. V lost 2 bases, J lost 8 bases, and 12 bases stayed unmatched. Germline CDR1 is SGHTA and CDR2 is FQGTGA. This CDR3 reads CASSLGPAGIQDEQFF. In DNA form, the CDR3 reads TGTGCCAGCAGCTTAGGACCAGCGGGAATTCAGGATGAGCAGTTCTTC. The entire variable domain, with the rest obtained from reference TRBV7-3 and TRBJ2-1, is as follows: GAGVSQTPSNKVTEKGKYVELRCDPISGHTALYWYRQSLGQGPEFLIYFQGTGAADDSGLPNDRFFAVRPEGSVSTLKIQRTERGDSAVYLCASSLGPAGIQDEQFFGPGTRLTVL.

The table lists this clone with a few counts. The V and J genes are TRBV7-9 and TRBJ1-1, with D maybe TRBD1 (6 bases). The CDR3 consists of 14 residues. In germline, CDR1 is SEHNR, CDR2 FQNEAQ (reference sequence). V dropped 5 bases and J dropped 5 bases, with 15 bases sitting between them. The CDR3 is CASSPQGWGTEAFF. CDR3 bases: TGTGCCAGCAGCCCACAGGGTTGGGGAACTGAAGCTTTCTTT.

V and J are TRBV9 and TRBJ2-1; 9 nucleotides match TRBD2. CDR3 size: 15 residues. V shed 4 bases, J shed 7 bases, and the junction held 9 bases outside the gene matches. In germline, CDR1 is SGDLS, CDR2 YYNGEE. CDR3 sequence reads: CASSPQTSGQNEQFF. In DNA form, the CDR3 reads TGTGCCAGCAGCCCACAGACTAGCGGCCAGAATGAGCAGTTCTTC.

The chain links TRBV9 to TRBJ2-3; TRBD2 matches at 7 bases. J gave up 2 bases and V 0 bases, and 6 bases lay outside the gene matches. Germline CDR1 and CDR2: SGDLS and YYNGEE. The CDR3 runs 16 residues. The CDR3 DNA sequence: TGTGCCAGCAGCGTAGCCTTCGGGGGGTTCACAGATACGCAGTATTTT. Translated: CASSVAFGGFTDTQYF.

Written as DNA, the CDR3 is TGCAGCGTCCTAAGATATGGCTACACCTTC. Protein sequence: CSVLRYGYTF. The genes are TRBV29-1 and TRBJ1-2; D unresolved. V shed 6 bases and J shed 5 bases, with 7 bases lying between them. CDR3 length: 10 residues. Per the germline V gene, CDR1 is SQVTM and CDR2 is ANQGSEA. Full variable domain (remainder filled in from reference TRBV29-1 and TRBJ1-2): SAVISQKPSRDICQRGTSLTIQCQVDSQVTMMFWYRQQPGQSLTLIATANQGSEATYESGFVIDKFPISRPNLTFSTLTVSNMSPEDSSIYLCSVLRYGYTFGSGTRLTVV.

This clone was seen only a few times. This chain joins TRBV19 and TRBJ1-2, with a weak D call TRBD1 (5 bases). The germline gives CDR1 LNHDA, CDR2 SQIVND (reference sequence). This CDR3 has 16 amino acids. V lost 4 bases to trimming and J lost 5 bases, with 20 bases between them. CDR3 sequence: CASSNSGGASVYGYTF. Written as DNA, the CDR3 is TGTGCCAGTAGTAATAGCGGGGGTGCCAGTGTATATGGCTACACCTTC.

This clone was seen a handful of times. This rearrangement joins TRBV28 to TRBJ2-2; 13 bases are a match to TRBD2. The length of the CDR3 is 17 residues. V lost 1 base and J lost 7; bases outside the gene matches: 6. Germline V lookup: CDR1 MDHEN, CDR2 SYDVKM. This CDR3 reads CASSLLVGTSGIGELFF. CDR3 DNA: TGTGCCAGCAGTTTATTGGTAGGGACTAGCGGGATCGGGGAGCTGTTTTTT. The whole variable domain, remainder taken from reference TRBV28 and TRBJ2-2, is DVKVTQSSRYLVKRTGEKVFLECVQDMDHENMFWYRQDPGLGLRLIYFSYDVKMKEKGDIPEGYSVSREKKERFSLILESASTNQTSMYLCASSLLVGTSGIGELFFGEGSRLTVL.

This clone has more than one count but fewer than ten. The chain joins TRBV9 to TRBJ1-2, with D possibly matching TRBD1 (5 bases). Looked up from germline, CDR1 is SGDLS and CDR2 is YYNGEE. The CDR3 extends over 13 amino acids. V was trimmed by 4 bases and J by 5 bases, leaving 12 bases between them. DNA for the CDR3: TGTGCCAGCAGCCGCAGGGAAGGGTATGGCTACACCTTC. Its protein is CASSRREGYGYTF.

The gene calls are TRBV2 and TRBJ1-2; maybe TRBD1 (5 bases). Germline CDR1 and CDR2: SNHLY and FYNNEI. CDR3 size: 11 residues. Trimming took 8 bases from V and 10 from J, leaving 14 bases between them. CDR3 bases: TGTGCCAGCGGGCGGGGGGAGTCCTACACCTTC. This codes for CASGRGESYTF.